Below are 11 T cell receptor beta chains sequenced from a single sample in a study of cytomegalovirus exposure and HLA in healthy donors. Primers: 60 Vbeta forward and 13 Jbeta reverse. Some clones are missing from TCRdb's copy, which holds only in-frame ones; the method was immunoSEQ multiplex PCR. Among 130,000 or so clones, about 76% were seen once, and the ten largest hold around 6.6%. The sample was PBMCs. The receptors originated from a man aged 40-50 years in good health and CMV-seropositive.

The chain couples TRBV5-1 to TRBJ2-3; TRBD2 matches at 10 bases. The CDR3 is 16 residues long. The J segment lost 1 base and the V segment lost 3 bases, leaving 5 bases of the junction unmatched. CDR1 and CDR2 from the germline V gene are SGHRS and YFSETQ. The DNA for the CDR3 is TGCGCCAGCAGCTGGGGACTAGCGAAACGCACAGATACGCAGTATTTT. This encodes CASSWGLAKRTDTQYF.

The CDR3 DNA is TGTGCCAGCACCGCACGGGAGGGAGGGTGGAATGAGCAGTTCTTC. It translates to CASTAREGGWNEQFF. The chain has TRBV7-8 and TRBJ2-1; TRBD2 matches 8 bases. Losses at the gene ends were 7 bases for V and 7 bases for J; bases not matched to a gene: 12. Germline lookup yields CDR1 SGHVS and CDR2 FQNEAQ. The CDR3 spans 15 residues.

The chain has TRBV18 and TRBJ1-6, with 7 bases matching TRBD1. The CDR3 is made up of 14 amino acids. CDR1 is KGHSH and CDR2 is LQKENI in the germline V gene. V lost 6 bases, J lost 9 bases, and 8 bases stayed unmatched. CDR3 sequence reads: CASSTGASGSPLHF. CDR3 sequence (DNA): TGTGCCAGCTCCACAGGGGCGAGTGGTTCACCCCTCCACTTT.

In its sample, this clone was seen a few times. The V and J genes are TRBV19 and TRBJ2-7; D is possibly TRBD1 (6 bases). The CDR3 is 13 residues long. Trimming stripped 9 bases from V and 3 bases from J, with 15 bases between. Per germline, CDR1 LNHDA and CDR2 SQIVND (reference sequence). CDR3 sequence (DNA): TGTGCCAGATTAAGGACAGCCCGCTACGAGCAGTACTTC. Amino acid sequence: CARLRTARYEQYF.

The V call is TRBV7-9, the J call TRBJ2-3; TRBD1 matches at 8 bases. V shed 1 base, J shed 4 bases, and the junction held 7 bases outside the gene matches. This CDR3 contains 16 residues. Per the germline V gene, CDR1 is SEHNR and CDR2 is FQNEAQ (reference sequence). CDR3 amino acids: CASSLGPTGDPDTQYF. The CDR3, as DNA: TGTGCCAGCAGCTTAGGACCGACAGGGGACCCAGATACGCAGTATTTT.

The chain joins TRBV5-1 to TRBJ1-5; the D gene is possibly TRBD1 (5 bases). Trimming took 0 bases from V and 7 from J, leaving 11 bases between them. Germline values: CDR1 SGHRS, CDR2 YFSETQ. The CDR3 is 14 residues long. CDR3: CASSLDGADQPQHF. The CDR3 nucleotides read TGCGCCAGCAGCTTGGATGGGGCAGACCAGCCCCAGCATTTT.

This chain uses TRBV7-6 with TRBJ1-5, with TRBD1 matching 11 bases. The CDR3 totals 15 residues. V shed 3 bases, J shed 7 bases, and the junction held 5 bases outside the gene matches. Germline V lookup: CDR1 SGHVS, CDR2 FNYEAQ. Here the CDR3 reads CASSFGQGAGQPQHF. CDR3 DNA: TGTGCCAGCAGCTTCGGACAGGGGGCAGGACAGCCCCAGCATTTT.

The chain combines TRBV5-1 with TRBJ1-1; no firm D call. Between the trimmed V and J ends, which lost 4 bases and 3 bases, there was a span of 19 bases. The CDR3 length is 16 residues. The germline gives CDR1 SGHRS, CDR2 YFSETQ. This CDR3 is CASSPIGGRGYTEAFF. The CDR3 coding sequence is TGCGCCAGCAGCCCAATCGGAGGGAGAGGATACACTGAAGCTTTCTTT.

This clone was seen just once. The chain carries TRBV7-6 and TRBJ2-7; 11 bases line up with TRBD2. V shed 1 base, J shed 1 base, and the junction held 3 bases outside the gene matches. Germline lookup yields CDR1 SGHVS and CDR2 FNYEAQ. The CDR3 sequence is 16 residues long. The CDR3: CASSLGLAGGSYEQYF. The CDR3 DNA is TGTGCCAGCAGCTTAGGGCTAGCGGGAGGTTCCTACGAGCAGTACTTC.

The DNA of the CDR3 is TGTGCCAGCAGTGATTCCCCAGGGGTCTTCGGCTACACCTTC. Protein sequence: CASSDSPGVFGYTF. The chain recombines TRBV2 with TRBJ1-2, with D possibly being TRBD1 (6 bases). Trimming removed 3 bases from V and 8 bases from J, with 16 bases in between. Per germline, CDR1 SNHLY and CDR2 FYNNEI. There are 14 residues in the CDR3.

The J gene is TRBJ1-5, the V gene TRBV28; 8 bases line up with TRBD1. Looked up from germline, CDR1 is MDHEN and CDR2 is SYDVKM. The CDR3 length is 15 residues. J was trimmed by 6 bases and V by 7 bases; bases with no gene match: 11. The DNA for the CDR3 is TGTGCCAGCAACCCCATCGCAGGGGGCAGTCAGCCCCAGCATTTT. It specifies CASNPIAGGSQPQHF.